These 26 T cell receptor beta chains originate from one sample sequenced in a study of T-cell reconstitution after alpha-beta-depleted transplantation in children. Preparation of the TCRbeta library used unique molecular identifiers. TCRdb re-called the PCR reads with MiXCR, one entry per CDR3 protein. The data contain 700,000 to 950,000 distinct CDR3 sequences, roughly 16% of them singletons. The sample consisted of PBMCs, mostly from graft donor cells, taken 360 days after TCRalphabeta/CD19-depleted stem cell transplant. The receptors shown here come from a male patient younger than 18 who had a stem cell transplant for acute lymphoblastic leukemia, so the T cells may come from the graft donor.

This clonotype was counted between two and nine times. V usage is TRBV5-1 and J usage is TRBJ2-1, with D maybe TRBD1 (5 bases). Per germline, CDR1 SGHRS and CDR2 YFSETQ. Trimming stripped 6 bases from V and 8 bases from J, with 15 bases between. This CDR3 has 13 amino acids. The CDR3 loop is CASIELGRYEQFF. The CDR3 region has the DNA TGCGCCAGCATAGAACTGGGGCGGTATGAGCAGTTCTTC.

The chain couples TRBV5-1 to TRBJ2-7; D ambiguous. The CDR3 contains 12 residues. The ends were cut back, 3 bases at V and 5 bases at J, with 9 bases in the middle. Germline assignment: CDR1 SGHRS and CDR2 YFSETQ. The CDR3 sequence is CASSSVGNEQYF. The CDR3 nucleotides are TGCGCCAGCAGCTCGGTTGGCAACGAGCAGTACTTC.

V usage is TRBV20-1 and J usage is TRBJ2-1; D is perhaps TRBD1 (6 bases). CDR1 and CDR2 (germline): DFQATT, SNEGSKA (reference sequence). The length of the CDR3 is 16 residues. Trimming took 5 bases from V and 4 from J, leaving 21 bases between them. The CDR3 protein is CSARHFRQVPYNEQFF. The CDR3 bases are TGCAGTGCTCGACATTTCCGACAGGTACCTTACAATGAGCAGTTCTTC.

This clonotype has a handful of counts. The genes are TRBV12-3 or TRBV12-4 and TRBJ1-3; 9 bases align to TRBD1. V gave up 7 bases and J gave up 2 bases; unmatched junction bases: 9. CDR3 length equals 16 residues. DNA for the CDR3: TGTGCCAGCATGAGTCGGACAGGGGTGACTGGAAACACCATATATTTT. It encodes CASMSRTGVTGNTIYF.

This clonotype was observed a few times. This chain joins TRBV29-1 and TRBJ2-3, with no clear D. The CDR3 contains 14 residues. The V gene's germline CDR1 is SQVTM and CDR2 ANQGSEA. The V end lost 3 bases, the J end lost 2 bases, and 12 bases lay between the germline ends. DNA of the CDR3: TGCAGCGTTGACACCGGGTCTCTCACAGATACGCAGTATTTT. Translating it yields CSVDTGSLTDTQYF.

This clonotype was detected only a few times. The chain recombines TRBV28 with TRBJ2-1; either TRBD1 or TRBD2 may fit D (7 bases each). The CDR3 length is 16 residues. Per the germline V gene, CDR1 is MDHEN and CDR2 is SYDVKM. Trimming removed 3 bases at V and 1 base at J, with 13 bases between. The DNA of the CDR3 is TGTGCCAGCAGTTTCCTCAGGGGGGGATCCTACAATGAGCAGTTCTTC. As protein: CASSFLRGGSYNEQFF. Variable domain in full (rest from reference TRBV28 and TRBJ2-1): DVKVTQSSRYLVKRTGEKVFLECVQDMDHENMFWYRQDPGLGLRLIYFSYDVKMKEKGDIPEGYSVSREKKERFSLILESASTNQTSMYLCASSFLRGGSYNEQFFGPGTRLTVL.

The J gene is TRBJ1-2, the V gene TRBV5-1, with 7 bases matching TRBD1. Per germline, CDR1 SGHRS and CDR2 YFSETQ. The CDR3 is made up of 15 amino acids. V shed 2 bases and J 6 bases; nucleotides not matched to a gene: 10. The CDR3 loop reads CASSFLSGQLHGYTF. CDR3 DNA: TGCGCCAGCAGCTTCCTCTCGGGACAGTTACATGGCTACACCTTC.

The V and J genes are TRBV12-3 or TRBV12-4 and TRBJ1-5, with 8 bases identical to TRBD1. This CDR3 region has 16 residues. V lost 6 bases to trimming and J lost 3 bases; unmatched junction nucleotides: 10. CDR3 loop: CASSTTGTGNNQPQHF. Here the CDR3 DNA reads TGTGCCAGCAGCACTACCGGGACAGGTAACAATCAGCCCCAGCATTTT.

This clonotype was counted a few times. The chain recombines TRBV12-3 or TRBV12-4 with TRBJ1-5; D not resolved. Trimming stripped 3 bases from V and 6 bases from J, with 9 bases between. The CDR3 totals 13 residues. The CDR3, as DNA: TGTGCCAGCAGTTTTTGGGGATCTCAGCCCCAGCATTTT. This sequence encodes CASSFWGSQPQHF.

This clonotype was seen ten or more times. The chain has TRBV12-3 or TRBV12-4 and TRBJ2-1, with D perhaps TRBD1 (6 bases). The CDR3 runs 15 residues. V gave up 3 bases and J gave up 12 bases, with 21 bases separating them. The CDR3 bases are TGTGCCAGCAGTTTGTTGGGTGAACCGGGACAAGGGCAGTTCTTC. Translating it yields CASSLLGEPGQGQFF.

This clonotype was observed a few times. The chain has TRBV5-1 and TRBJ2-1; 13 bases match TRBD2. V gave up 5 bases and J gave up 7 bases; unmatched junction bases: 6. Germline CDR1 is SGHRS and CDR2 is YFSETQ. CDR3 length: 15 residues. The CDR3 DNA sequence: TGCGCCAGCAGGCAACTAGCGGGAGGGCCAAATGAGCAGTTCTTC. Residues: CASRQLAGGPNEQFF. The variable domain in full, with the rest retrieved from reference TRBV5-1 and TRBJ2-1, is KAGVTQTPRYLIKTRGQQVTLSCSPISGHRSVSWYQQTPGQGLQFLFEYFSETQRNKGNFPGRFSGRQFSNSRSEMNVSTLELGDSALYLCASRQLAGGPNEQFFGPGTRLTVL.

There are a few counts of this clonotype. Since a much larger clone is just one base distant, this may be a read error. The chain links TRBV4-1 to TRBJ2-7; 7 nucleotides agree with TRBD1. Germline loops: CDR1 MGHRA, CDR2 YSYEKL. This CDR3 comprises 14 residues. V was pared by 1 base and J by 2 bases, with 2 bases of the junction left unmatched. CDR3 bases: TGCGCCAGCAGCCAAGGGGACAGCCCCTACGAGCAGTACTTC. As protein: CASSQGDSPYEQYF.

The sample holds a few counts of this clonotype. The chain uses TRBV5-1 and TRBJ1-2; the D is unclear. The germline gives CDR1 SGHRS, CDR2 YFSETQ. This CDR3 region has 15 residues. The ends were cut back, 1 base at V and 0 bases at J, with 10 bases in the middle. The CDR3 region has the DNA TGCGCCAGCAGCTTGATGGACGTTTCTAACTATGGCTACACCTTC. Translated: CASSLMDVSNYGYTF.

The V gene is TRBV5-1, the J gene TRBJ2-2; 13 bases match TRBD2. Trimming cost V 6 bases and J 6 bases; bases outside gene matches: 14. This CDR3 spans 18 amino acids. Germline lookup yields CDR1 SGHRS and CDR2 YFSETQ. The CDR3 DNA reads as TGCGCCAGCACACGGACTAGCGGGAGCGTCGACGGCGCCGGGGAGCTGTTTTTT. Translation: CASTRTSGSVDGAGELFF.

This clonotype appeared a few times. The chain is built from TRBV12-3 or TRBV12-4 and TRBJ2-5; 12 bases align to TRBD2. The CDR3 contains 17 residues. Trimming removed 5 bases from V and 2 bases from J; junction bases left unmatched: 9. CDR3 bases: TGTGCCAGCAGTCGCGAGCGCGGACTAGCGGGGCAAGAGACCCAGTACTTC. This sequence encodes CASSRERGLAGQETQYF.

This clonotype was recorded many times. The rearrangement links TRBV29-1 to TRBJ1-2; TRBD1 matches 8 bases. V lost 7 bases and J lost 5; bases outside the gene matches: 9. Germline V gene data show CDR1 as SQVTM and CDR2 as ANQGSEA. The CDR3 is 13 residues long. The CDR3 region has the DNA TGCAGCGCGGCCCCGGGACAGGTTTATGGCTACACCTTC. It codes for CSAAPGQVYGYTF.

This clonotype has a count of ten or more. V is TRBV12-3 or TRBV12-4 and J is TRBJ2-7; perhaps TRBD1 as D (6 bases). V lost 7 bases and J lost 2, with 12 bases in between. The CDR3 is 13 amino acids. The CDR3 loop reads CASMDSRPYEQYF. The CDR3 DNA is TGTGCCAGCATGGACAGCCGCCCCTACGAGCAGTACTTC.

This chain joins TRBV4-1 and TRBJ2-3; 10 bases match TRBD1. Germline-derived CDR1 and CDR2 are MGHRA and YSYEKL. The V and J ends lost 2 bases and 2 bases, in that order; junction bases with no gene match: 4. CDR3 length equals 16 residues. CDR3 DNA: TGCGCCAGCAGCCAAACCGGGACAGGGGCCACAGATACGCAGTATTTT. Translation gives CASSQTGTGATDTQYF.

This chain joins TRBV11-1 and TRBJ2-7, with 7 bases fitting TRBD2. The V segment lost 5 bases and the J segment 3 bases; nucleotides outside the gene matches: 19. Germline V gene lookup returns CDR1 SGHAT and CDR2 FQDESV (reference sequence). The CDR3 loop spans 18 amino acids. The CDR3 sequence is CASSIKPIEAGEFYEQYF. The CDR3 DNA reads TGTGCCAGCAGCATTAAGCCAATCGAGGCGGGAGAATTCTACGAGCAGTACTTC.

The chain carries TRBV7-9 and TRBJ2-3; possible D gene TRBD2, 5 bases. The length of the CDR3 is 15 residues. The germline V gene has CDR1 SEHNR and CDR2 FQNEAQ (reference sequence). V lost 3 bases and J lost 5, with 15 bases in between. CDR3 loop: CASSFGVVFGDTQYF. CDR3 in DNA: TGTGCCAGCAGCTTCGGGGTGGTATTCGGAGATACGCAGTATTTT. Supplemented by reference TRBV7-9 and TRBJ2-3, the full variable domain reads DTGVSQNPRHKITKRGQNVTFRCDPISEHNRLYWYRQTLGQGPEFLTYFQNEAQLEKSRLLSDRFSAERPKGSFSTLEIQRTEQGDSAMYLCASSFGVVFGDTQYFGPGTRLTVL.

The rearrangement uses TRBV6-1 and TRBJ1-2; the D is unclear. CDR3 length: 15 residues. Trimming cost V 8 bases and J 1 base, with 17 bases left between them. Per germline, CDR1 MNHNS and CDR2 SASEGT. The CDR3 sequence: CASDDGFFVNYGYTF. In DNA, the CDR3 is TGTGCCAGCGATGACGGCTTCTTCGTTAACTATGGCTACACCTTC.

The J gene is TRBJ2-1, the V gene TRBV5-1, with TRBD2 matching 12 bases. Germline trimming cut 4 bases from V and 2 bases from J; bases unmatched to any gene: 10. CDR1 SGHRS and CDR2 YFSETQ come from the germline V gene. This CDR3 region has 18 residues. The CDR3 loop is CASSPPGTSGSTYNEQFF. The CDR3, as DNA: TGCGCCAGCAGCCCTCCCGGGACTAGCGGGTCGACCTACAATGAGCAGTTCTTC.

This clonotype was recorded at least ten times. This chain links TRBV11-1 with TRBJ2-3; no firm D call. Trimming removed 5 bases from V and 1 base from J, with 25 bases in between. The CDR3 consists of 19 residues. CDR1 is SGHAT, CDR2 FQDESV, per germline (reference sequence). Here the CDR3 reads CASSRLRPGFRPGTDTQYF. The DNA of the CDR3 is TGTGCCAGCAGCCGTCTCCGGCCAGGATTCAGACCTGGCACAGATACGCAGTATTTT.

The rearrangement links TRBV4-1 to TRBJ2-1; 10 bases match TRBD2. This CDR3 comprises 13 residues. Losses at the gene ends were 11 bases for V and 8 bases for J; bases not matched to a gene: 9. Germline V gene sequence: CDR1 MGHRA, CDR2 YSYEKL. CDR3 residues: CARSSGRGDEQFF. CDR3 bases: TGCGCCCGGTCAAGCGGGAGGGGAGATGAGCAGTTCTTC.

The chain uses TRBV2 and TRBJ2-5; no definite D call. The germline V gene has CDR1 SNHLY and CDR2 FYNNEI. The CDR3 covers 13 residues. With 7 bases removed from V and 2 bases from J, the gap between germline ends came to 11 bases. The CDR3 nucleotides are TGTGCCAGCATGAAGAGAGATCAAGAGACCCAGTACTTC. Residues: CASMKRDQETQYF.

The chain employs TRBV10-3 and TRBJ1-4; D possibly corresponds to TRBD1 (5 bases). Germline V gene sequence: CDR1 ENHRY, CDR2 SYGVKD. The CDR3 consists of 15 residues. The V and J ends lost 6 bases and 0 bases respectively, with 11 bases between them. CDR3 region: CAISLGTATNEKLFF. In DNA, the CDR3 is TGTGCCATCAGCCTCGGGACCGCAACTAATGAAAAACTGTTTTTT.